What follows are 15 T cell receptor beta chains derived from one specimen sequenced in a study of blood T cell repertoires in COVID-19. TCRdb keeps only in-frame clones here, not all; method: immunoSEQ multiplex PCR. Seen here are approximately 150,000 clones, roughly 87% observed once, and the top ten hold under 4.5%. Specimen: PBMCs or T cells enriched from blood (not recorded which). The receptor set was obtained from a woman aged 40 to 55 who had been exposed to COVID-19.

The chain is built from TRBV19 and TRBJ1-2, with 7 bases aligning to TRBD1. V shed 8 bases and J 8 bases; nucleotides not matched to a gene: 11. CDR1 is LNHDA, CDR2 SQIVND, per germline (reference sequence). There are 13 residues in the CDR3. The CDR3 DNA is TGTGCCAGTTTAAGGGGGCGCGGAGAAGGCTACACCTTC. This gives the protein CASLRGRGEGYTF.

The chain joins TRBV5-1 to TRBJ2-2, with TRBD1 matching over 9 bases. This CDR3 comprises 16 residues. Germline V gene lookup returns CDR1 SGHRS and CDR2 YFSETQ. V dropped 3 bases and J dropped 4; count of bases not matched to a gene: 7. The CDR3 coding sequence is TGCGCCAGCAGCTCAAACAGGGGGCGCGGCACCGGGGAGCTGTTTTTT. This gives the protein CASSSNRGRGTGELFF. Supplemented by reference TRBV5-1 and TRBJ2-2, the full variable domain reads KAGVTQTPRYLIKTRGQQVTLSCSPISGHRSVSWYQQTPGQGLQFLFEYFSETQRNKGNFPGRFSGRQFSNSRSEMNVSTLELGDSALYLCASSSNRGRGTGELFFGEGSRLTVL.

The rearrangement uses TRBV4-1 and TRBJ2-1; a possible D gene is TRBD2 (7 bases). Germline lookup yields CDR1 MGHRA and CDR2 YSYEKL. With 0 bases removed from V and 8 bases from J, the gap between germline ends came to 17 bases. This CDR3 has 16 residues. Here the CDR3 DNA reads TGCGCCAGCAGCCAAGAAGGGGGGGATTCTCAATATGAGCAGTTCTTC. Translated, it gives CASSQEGGDSQYEQFF.

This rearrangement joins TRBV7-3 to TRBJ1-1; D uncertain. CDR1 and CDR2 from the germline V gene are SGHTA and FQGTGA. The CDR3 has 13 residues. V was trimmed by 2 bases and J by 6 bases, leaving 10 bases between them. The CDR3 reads CASSLLTTAEAFF. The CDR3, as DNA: TGTGCCAGCAGCTTATTAACTACTGCTGAAGCTTTCTTT.

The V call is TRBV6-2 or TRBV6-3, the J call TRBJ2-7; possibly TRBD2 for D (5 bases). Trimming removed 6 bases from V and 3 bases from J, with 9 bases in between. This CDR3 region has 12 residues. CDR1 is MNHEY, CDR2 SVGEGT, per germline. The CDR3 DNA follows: TGTGCCAGCAGCCTCGGGGACTACGAGCAGTACTTC. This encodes CASSLGDYEQYF.

CDR3: CASSDPQGGRNYGYTF. In DNA, the CDR3 is TGCGCCAGCAGTGACCCCCAGGGGGGAAGGAACTATGGCTACACCTTC. The rearrangement links TRBV10-2 to TRBJ1-2; 7 nucleotides line up with TRBD1. V gave up 3 bases and J gave up 2 bases; unmatched junction bases: 9. The CDR3 has 16 residues. Germline assignment: CDR1 WSHSY and CDR2 SAAADI.

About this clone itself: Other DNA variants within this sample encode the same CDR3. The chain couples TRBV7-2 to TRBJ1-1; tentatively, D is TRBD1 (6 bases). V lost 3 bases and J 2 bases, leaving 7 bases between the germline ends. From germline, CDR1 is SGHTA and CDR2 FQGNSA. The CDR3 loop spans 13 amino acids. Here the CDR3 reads CASSLGQNTEAFF. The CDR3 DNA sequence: TGTGCCAGCAGCTTGGGACAAAACACTGAAGCTTTCTTT.

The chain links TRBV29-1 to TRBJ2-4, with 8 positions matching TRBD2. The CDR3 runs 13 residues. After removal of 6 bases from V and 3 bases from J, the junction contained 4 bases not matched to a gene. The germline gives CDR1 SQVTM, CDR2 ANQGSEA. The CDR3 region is CSVVAGLKNIQYF. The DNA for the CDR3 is TGCAGCGTCGTAGCGGGACTCAAAAACATTCAGTACTTC.

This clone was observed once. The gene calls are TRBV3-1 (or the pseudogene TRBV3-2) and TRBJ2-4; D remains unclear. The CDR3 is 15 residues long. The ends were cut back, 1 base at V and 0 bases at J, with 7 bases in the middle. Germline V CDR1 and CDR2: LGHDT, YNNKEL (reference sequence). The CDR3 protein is CASSQARIAKNIQYF. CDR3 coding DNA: TGTGCCAGCAGCCAAGCGAGGATAGCCAAAAACATTCAGTACTTC.

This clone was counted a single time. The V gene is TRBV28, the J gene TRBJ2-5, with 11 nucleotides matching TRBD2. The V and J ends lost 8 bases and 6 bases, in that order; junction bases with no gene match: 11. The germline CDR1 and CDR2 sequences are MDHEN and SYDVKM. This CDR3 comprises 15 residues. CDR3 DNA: TGTGCCAGCTGGGGTAGCGGGAGGGCCGGGCAGACCCAGTACTTC. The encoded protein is CASWGSGRAGQTQYF.

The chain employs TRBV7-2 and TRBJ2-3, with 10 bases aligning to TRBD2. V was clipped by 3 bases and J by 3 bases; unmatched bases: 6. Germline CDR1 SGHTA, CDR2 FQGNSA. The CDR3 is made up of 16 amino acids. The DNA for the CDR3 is TGTGCCAGCAGCTTTACTAGCGGGAAGGGTACAGATACGCAGTATTTT. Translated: CASSFTSGKGTDTQYF.

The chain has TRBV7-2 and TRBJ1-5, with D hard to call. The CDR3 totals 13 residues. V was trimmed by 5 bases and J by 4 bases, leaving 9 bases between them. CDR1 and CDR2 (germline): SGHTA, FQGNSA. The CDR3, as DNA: TGTGCCAGCAGCCCCCACGGGAATCAGCCCCAGCATTTT. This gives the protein CASSPHGNQPQHF.

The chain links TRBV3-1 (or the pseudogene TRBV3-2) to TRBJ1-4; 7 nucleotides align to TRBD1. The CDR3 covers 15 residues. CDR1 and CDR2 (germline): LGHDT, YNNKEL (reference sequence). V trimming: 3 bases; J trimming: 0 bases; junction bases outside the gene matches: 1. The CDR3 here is CASSQGTATNEKLFF. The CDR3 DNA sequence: TGTGCCAGCAGCCAGGGGACAGCAACTAATGAAAAACTGTTTTTT.

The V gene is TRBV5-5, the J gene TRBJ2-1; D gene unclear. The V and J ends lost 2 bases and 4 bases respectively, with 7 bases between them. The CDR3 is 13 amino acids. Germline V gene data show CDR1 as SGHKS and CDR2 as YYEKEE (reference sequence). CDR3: CASSFPGYNEQFF. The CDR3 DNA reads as TGTGCCAGCAGCTTTCCGGGTTACAATGAGCAGTTCTTC.

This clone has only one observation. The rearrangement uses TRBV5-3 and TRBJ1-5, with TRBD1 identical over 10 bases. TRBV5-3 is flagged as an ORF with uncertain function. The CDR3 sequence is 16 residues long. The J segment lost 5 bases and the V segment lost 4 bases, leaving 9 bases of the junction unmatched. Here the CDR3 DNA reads TGTGCCAGAAGCACCGGGACAGGGGCCGAAGATCAGCCCCAGCATTTT. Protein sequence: CARSTGTGAEDQPQHF.